This T cell receptor beta chain emerged from a study of control samples from healthy donors and cancer patients. This clone was recorded only once. Deletions cut 6 bases from V and 12 bases from J, with 12 bases between. Per the germline V gene, CDR1 is SEHNR and CDR2 is FQNEAQ (reference sequence). The CDR3 runs 10 residues. Data came from immunoSEQ multiplex PCR; TCRdb stores just in-frame clones and leaves some out. The sample contains roughly 90,000 clones, roughly nine tenths of which appear only once. Sequencing used PBMCs. V gene TRBV7-9 combines with J gene TRBJ2-7; D is possibly TRBD1 (5 bases). This TCR was sampled from a woman aged 50 to 60 with colorectal cancer. CDR3 bases: TGTGCCAGCAGACCAGGGTTGACGTACGTC. Translating gives CASRPGLTYV.